Following are 14 T cell receptor beta chains from one sample sequenced in a study of blood T cells in healthy people across ages. A second PCR, run for 7 to 11 cycles, used a sample-barcoded 5' primer plus a J-beta primer mix. Via MiXCR, TCRdb re-called the 5' RACE reads, giving one row per CDR3 protein. The sample lists about 670,000 distinct CDR3 sequences, approximately 40% occurring once. What was sequenced was blood. The receptors were sampled from a man older than 75 in good health.

The chain combines TRBV20-1 with TRBJ1-6; the D gene is possibly TRBD1 (6 bases). The CDR3 consists of 16 residues. Germline lookup yields CDR1 DFQATT and CDR2 SNEGSKA (reference sequence). V shed 5 bases and J shed 3 bases, with 17 bases lying between them. The CDR3 DNA reads TGCAGTGCTCAGACGGGGACACGGGACTATAATTCACCCCTCCACTTT. As protein: CSAQTGTRDYNSPLHF.

This clonotype showed up just a few times. The chain couples TRBV7-2 to TRBJ1-6; D is perhaps TRBD1 (5 bases). CDR1 is SGHTA and CDR2 is FQGNSA in the germline V gene. Trimming pared 6 bases from V and 8 bases from J, leaving 14 bases between. This CDR3 has 14 amino acids. CDR3 sequence reads: CASRRQLLDSPLHF. The CDR3 bases are TGTGCCAGCAGGAGACAGCTATTAGATTCACCCCTCCACTTT.

This clonotype showed up just a few times. This chain connects TRBV5-6 to TRBJ2-7; TRBD1 is a possible D gene (5 bases). CDR1 and CDR2 from the germline V gene are SGHDT and YYEEEE. There are 16 residues in the CDR3. The V end lost 2 bases, the J end lost 2 bases, and 17 bases lay between the germline ends. The CDR3 bases are TGTGCCAGCAGCTTCGGGTGGGGCGCGATCCCCTACGAGCAGTACTTC. Translated, it gives CASSFGWGAIPYEQYF. Variable domain in full (rest from reference TRBV5-6 and TRBJ2-7): DAGVTQSPTHLIKTRGQQVTLRCSPKSGHDTVSWYQQALGQGPQFIFQYYEEEERQRGNFPDRFSGHQFPNYSSELNVNALLLGDSALYLCASSFGWGAIPYEQYFGPGTRLTVT.

J is TRBJ2-7 and V is TRBV7-6; D unclear. This CDR3 contains 14 residues. The V and J ends lost 1 base and 1 base respectively, with 8 bases between them. Germline V CDR1 and CDR2: SGHVS, FNYEAQ. Here the CDR3 reads CASSLVPRSYEQYF. As DNA, the CDR3 is TGTGCCAGCAGCTTAGTCCCTAGATCCTACGAGCAGTACTTC.

The chain is built from TRBV3-1 and TRBJ1-5; no clear D gene. The V and J ends lost 0 bases and 2 bases respectively, with 11 bases between them. The CDR3 is 16 amino acids. CDR1 and CDR2 from the germline V gene are LGHDT and YNNKEL (reference sequence). The CDR3 region has the DNA TGTGCCAGCAGCCAAGACGGGTCCCCTGGCAATCAGCCCCAGCATTTT. Its protein is CASSQDGSPGNQPQHF.

This clonotype was seen a handful of times. V gene TRBV4-2 combines with J gene TRBJ2-3, with 8 bases matching TRBD2. The CDR3 sequence is 16 residues long. Per the germline V gene, CDR1 is LGHNA and CDR2 is YNFKEQ. The V segment lost 0 bases and the J segment 5 bases; nucleotides outside the gene matches: 7. The CDR3 loop is CASSQDPGRVLDTQYF. The DNA of the CDR3 is TGTGCCAGCAGCCAAGATCCCGGGAGGGTGTTAGATACGCAGTATTTT.

This clonotype appeared a few times. The chain couples TRBV27 to TRBJ1-6; D possibly corresponds to TRBD1 (6 bases). Germline CDR1 is MNHEY and CDR2 is SMNVEV (reference sequence). There are 15 residues in the CDR3. Trimming removed 3 bases from V and 7 bases from J, with 13 bases in between. This CDR3 reads CASSFRGLKNSPLHF. CDR3 coding DNA: TGTGCCAGCAGTTTCAGGGGTTTGAAGAATTCACCCCTCCACTTT.

The rearrangement uses TRBV5-6 and TRBJ2-1, with D perhaps given as TRBD1 or TRBD2 (5 bases each). V lost 3 bases and J 1 base, leaving 17 bases between the germline ends. This CDR3 spans 17 amino acids. In germline, CDR1 is SGHDT, CDR2 YYEEEE. DNA of the CDR3: TGTGCCAGCAGCTCGGGACCCTCAGGCCCTTCCTACAATGAGCAGTTCTTC. As protein: CASSSGPSGPSYNEQFF.

The V and J genes are TRBV25-1 and TRBJ2-2; 10 bases map to TRBD1. The CDR3 runs to 15 residues. J was trimmed by 4 bases and V by 8 bases; bases with no gene match: 7. The V gene's germline CDR1 is MGHDK and CDR2 SYGVNS. CDR3 DNA: TGTGCCAGCTCAGACAGGGGGCGTATCACCGGGGAGCTGTTTTTT. Translated: CASSDRGRITGELFF. The complete variable domain, with remaining parts taken from reference TRBV25-1 and TRBJ2-2, reads EADIYQTPRYLVIGTGKKITLECSQTMGHDKMYWYQQDPGMELHLIHYSYGVNSTEKGDLSSESTVSRIRTEHFPLTLESARPSHTSQYLCASSDRGRITGELFFGEGSRLTVL.

This clonotype was seen a handful of times. The chain joins TRBV29-1 to TRBJ1-1; possible D gene TRBD1, 5 bases. V was shortened by 6 bases and J by 0 bases, with 8 bases between the two germline ends. Germline loops: CDR1 SQVTM, CDR2 ANQGSEA. The CDR3 contains 12 residues. CDR3 loop: CSVNRLNTEAFF. CDR3 bases: TGCAGCGTAAACAGGCTGAACACTGAAGCTTTCTTT. The full variable domain, in which reference TRBV29-1 and TRBJ1-1 provide the parts outside the CDR3, is SAVISQKPSRDICQRGTSLTIQCQVDSQVTMMFWYRQQPGQSLTLIATANQGSEATYESGFVIDKFPISRPNLTFSTLTVSNMSPEDSSIYLCSVNRLNTEAFFGQGTRLTVV.

This chain links TRBV6-2 or TRBV6-3 with TRBJ2-3; 11 bases align to TRBD2. CDR1 is MNHEY, CDR2 SVGEGT, per germline. CDR3 length: 15 amino acids. The trim removed 10 bases at V and 4 bases at J, leaving 10 bases unmatched. The CDR3 sequence is CATWPLAGGPDTQYF. CDR3 coding DNA: TGTGCCACCTGGCCTCTAGCGGGAGGTCCAGATACGCAGTATTTT.

This clonotype was counted only a few times. The chain is built from TRBV29-1 and TRBJ1-2, with unresolved D. With 1 base removed from V and 0 bases from J, the gap between germline ends came to 6 bases. This CDR3 has 13 residues. Per germline, CDR1 SQVTM and CDR2 ANQGSEA. The CDR3 nucleotides are TGCAGCGTTGAAGTCGGAGCTAACTATGGCTACACCTTC. Amino acid sequence: CSVEVGANYGYTF. The full variable domain, in which reference TRBV29-1 and TRBJ1-2 provide the parts outside the CDR3, is SAVISQKPSRDICQRGTSLTIQCQVDSQVTMMFWYRQQPGQSLTLIATANQGSEATYESGFVIDKFPISRPNLTFSTLTVSNMSPEDSSIYLCSVEVGANYGYTFGSGTRLTVV.

This clonotype was detected only a few times. The chain uses TRBV21-1 and TRBJ2-7. TRBV21-1 constitutes a pseudogene. The CDR3 loop spans 12 amino acids. The CDR3 sequence is CASSRFSGEQYF. In DNA, the CDR3 is TGTGCCAGCAGCAGATTCTCCGGTGAGCAGTACTTC.

The chain couples TRBV18 to TRBJ1-1, with D unclear. This CDR3 contains 13 residues. Germline V gene lookup returns CDR1 KGHSH and CDR2 LQKENI. V lost 0 bases to trimming and J lost 1 base, with 3 bases between them. CDR3 protein: CASSPPANTEAFF. The CDR3 coding sequence is TGTGCCAGCTCACCACCAGCGAACACTGAAGCTTTCTTT.